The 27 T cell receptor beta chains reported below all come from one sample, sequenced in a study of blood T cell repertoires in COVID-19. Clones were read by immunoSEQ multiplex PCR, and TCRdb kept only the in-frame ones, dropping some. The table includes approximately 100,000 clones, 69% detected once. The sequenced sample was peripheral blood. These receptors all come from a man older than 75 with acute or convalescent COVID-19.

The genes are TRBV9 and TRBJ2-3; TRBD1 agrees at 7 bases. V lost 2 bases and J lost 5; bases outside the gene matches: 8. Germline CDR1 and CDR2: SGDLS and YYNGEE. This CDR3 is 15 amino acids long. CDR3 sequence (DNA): TGTGCCAGCAGCGTCACAACAGGGGTAGAAGATACGCAGTATTTT. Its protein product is CASSVTTGVEDTQYF.

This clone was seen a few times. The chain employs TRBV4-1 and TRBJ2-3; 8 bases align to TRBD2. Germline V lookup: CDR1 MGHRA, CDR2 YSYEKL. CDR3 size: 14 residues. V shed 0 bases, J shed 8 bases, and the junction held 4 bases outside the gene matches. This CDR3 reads CASSQDVGTSTQYF. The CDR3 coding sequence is TGCGCCAGCAGCCAAGATGTCGGGACTAGTACGCAGTATTTT.

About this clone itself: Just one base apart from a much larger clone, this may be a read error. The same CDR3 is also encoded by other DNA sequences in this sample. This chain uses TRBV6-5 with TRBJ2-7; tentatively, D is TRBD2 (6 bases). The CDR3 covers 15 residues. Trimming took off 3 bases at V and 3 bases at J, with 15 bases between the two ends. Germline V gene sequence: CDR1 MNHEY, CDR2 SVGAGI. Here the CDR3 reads CASSYSGGLGYEQYF. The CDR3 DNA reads TGTGCCAGCAGTTATTCTGGAGGGCTTGGCTACGAGCAGTACTTC.

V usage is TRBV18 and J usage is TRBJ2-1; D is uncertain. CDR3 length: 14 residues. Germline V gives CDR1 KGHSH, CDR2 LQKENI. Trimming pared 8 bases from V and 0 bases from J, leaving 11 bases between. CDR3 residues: CASRSVNSYNEQFF. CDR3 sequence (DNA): TGTGCCAGCCGTTCGGTGAACTCCTACAATGAGCAGTTCTTC.

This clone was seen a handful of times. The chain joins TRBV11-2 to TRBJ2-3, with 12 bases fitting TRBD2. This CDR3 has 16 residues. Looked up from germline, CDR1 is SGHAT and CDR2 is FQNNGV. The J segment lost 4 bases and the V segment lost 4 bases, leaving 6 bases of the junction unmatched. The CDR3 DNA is TGTGCCAGCAGCTCCTGGACTAGCGGGAAGTCAGATACGCAGTATTTT. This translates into CASSSWTSGKSDTQYF.

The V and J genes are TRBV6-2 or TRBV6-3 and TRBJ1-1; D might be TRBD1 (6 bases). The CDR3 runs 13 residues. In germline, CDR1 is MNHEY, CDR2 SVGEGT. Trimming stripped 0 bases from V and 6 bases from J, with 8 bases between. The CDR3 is CASSYSGHPEAFF. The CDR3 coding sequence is TGTGCCAGCAGTTACTCGGGACATCCTGAAGCTTTCTTT.

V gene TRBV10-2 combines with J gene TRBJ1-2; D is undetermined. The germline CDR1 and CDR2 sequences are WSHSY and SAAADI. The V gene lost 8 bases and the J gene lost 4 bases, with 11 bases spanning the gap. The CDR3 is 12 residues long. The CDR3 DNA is TGCGCCAGCGGCGGTGAAATCTATGGCTACACCTTC. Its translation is CASGGEIYGYTF.

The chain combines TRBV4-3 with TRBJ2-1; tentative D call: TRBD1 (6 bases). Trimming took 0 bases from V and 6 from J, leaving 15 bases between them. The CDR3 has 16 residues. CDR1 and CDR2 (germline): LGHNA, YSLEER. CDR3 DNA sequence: TGCGCCAGCAGCCAAGATCTTGGACAGAGAGCCAATGAGCAGTTCTTC. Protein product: CASSQDLGQRANEQFF.

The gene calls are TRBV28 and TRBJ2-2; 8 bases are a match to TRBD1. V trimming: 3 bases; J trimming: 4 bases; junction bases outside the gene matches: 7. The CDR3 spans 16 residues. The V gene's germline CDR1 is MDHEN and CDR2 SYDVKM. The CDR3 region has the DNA TGTGCCAGCAGTTTTTTAGGACAGGGCGGCACCGGGGAGCTGTTTTTT. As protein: CASSFLGQGGTGELFF.

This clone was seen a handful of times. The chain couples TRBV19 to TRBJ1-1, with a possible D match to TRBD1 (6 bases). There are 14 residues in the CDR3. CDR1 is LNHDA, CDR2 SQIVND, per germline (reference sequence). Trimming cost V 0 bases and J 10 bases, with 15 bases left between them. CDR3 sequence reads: CASSIDRPQGRAFF. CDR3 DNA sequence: TGTGCCAGTAGTATAGATAGACCCCAGGGGCGAGCTTTCTTT.

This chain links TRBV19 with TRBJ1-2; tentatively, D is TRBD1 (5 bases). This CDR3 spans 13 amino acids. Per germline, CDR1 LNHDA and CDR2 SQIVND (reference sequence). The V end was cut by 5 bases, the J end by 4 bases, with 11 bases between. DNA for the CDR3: TGTGCCAGTAGTGCGACAGAGATCTATGGCTACACCTTC. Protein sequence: CASSATEIYGYTF.

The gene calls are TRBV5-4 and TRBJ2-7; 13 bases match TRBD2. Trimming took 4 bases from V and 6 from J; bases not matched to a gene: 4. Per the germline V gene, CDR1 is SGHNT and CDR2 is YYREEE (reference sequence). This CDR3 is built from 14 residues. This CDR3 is CASSRGLAGSEQYF. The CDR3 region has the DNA TGTGCCAGCAGCCGGGGACTAGCGGGAAGCGAGCAGTACTTC.

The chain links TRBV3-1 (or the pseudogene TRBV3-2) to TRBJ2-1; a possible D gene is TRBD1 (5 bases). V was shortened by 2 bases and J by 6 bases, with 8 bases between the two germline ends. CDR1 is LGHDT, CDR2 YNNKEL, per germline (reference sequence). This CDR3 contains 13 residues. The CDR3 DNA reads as TGTGCCAGCAGCCAATCAGGGCCCAATGAGCAGTTCTTC. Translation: CASSQSGPNEQFF.

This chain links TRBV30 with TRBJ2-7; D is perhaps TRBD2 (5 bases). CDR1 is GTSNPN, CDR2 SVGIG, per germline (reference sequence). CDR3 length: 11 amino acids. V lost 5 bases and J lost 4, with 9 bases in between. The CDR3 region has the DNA TGTGCCTGGGGACTGTTGTACGAGCAGTACTTC. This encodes CAWGLLYEQYF.

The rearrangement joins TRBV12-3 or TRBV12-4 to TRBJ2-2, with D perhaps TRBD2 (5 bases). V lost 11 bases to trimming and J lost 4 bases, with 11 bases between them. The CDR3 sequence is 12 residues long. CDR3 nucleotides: TGTGCCGTCAGCCGGGGCACCGGGGAGCTGTTTTTT. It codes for CAVSRGTGELFF.

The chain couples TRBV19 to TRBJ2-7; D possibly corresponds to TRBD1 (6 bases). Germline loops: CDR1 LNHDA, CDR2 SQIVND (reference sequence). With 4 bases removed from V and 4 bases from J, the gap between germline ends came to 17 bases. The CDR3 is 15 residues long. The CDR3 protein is CASSKTGRLLYEQYF. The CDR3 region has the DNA TGTGCCAGTAGTAAAACAGGGCGACTTCTTTACGAGCAGTACTTC.

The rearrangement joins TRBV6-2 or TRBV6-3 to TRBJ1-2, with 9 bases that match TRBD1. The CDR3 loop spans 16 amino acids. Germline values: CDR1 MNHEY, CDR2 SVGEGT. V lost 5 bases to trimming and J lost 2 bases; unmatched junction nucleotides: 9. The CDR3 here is CASSPLGQGRNYGYTF. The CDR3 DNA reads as TGTGCCAGCAGTCCCCTGGGACAGGGCCGAAACTATGGCTACACCTTC.

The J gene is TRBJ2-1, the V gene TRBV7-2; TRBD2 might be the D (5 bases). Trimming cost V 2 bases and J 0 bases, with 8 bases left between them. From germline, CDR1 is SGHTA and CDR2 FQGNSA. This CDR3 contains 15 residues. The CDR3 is CASSLFTSSYNEQFF. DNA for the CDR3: TGTGCCAGCAGCTTATTTACTAGCTCCTACAATGAGCAGTTCTTC.

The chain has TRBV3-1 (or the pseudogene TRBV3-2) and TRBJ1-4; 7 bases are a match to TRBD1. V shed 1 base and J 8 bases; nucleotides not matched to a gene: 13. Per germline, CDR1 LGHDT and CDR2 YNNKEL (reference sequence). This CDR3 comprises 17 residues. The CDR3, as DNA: TGTGCCAGCAGCCAAGGGTTTTCTGGGCAGGGGGAGGAAAAACTGTTTTTT. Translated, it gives CASSQGFSGQGEEKLFF.

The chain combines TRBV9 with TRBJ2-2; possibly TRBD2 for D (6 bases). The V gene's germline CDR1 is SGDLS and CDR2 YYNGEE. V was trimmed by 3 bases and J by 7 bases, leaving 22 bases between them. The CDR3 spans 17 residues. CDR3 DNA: TGTGCCAGCAGCGCCCACCGGGACTCATATTTTGGCGGGGAGCTGTTTTTT. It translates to CASSAHRDSYFGGELFF.

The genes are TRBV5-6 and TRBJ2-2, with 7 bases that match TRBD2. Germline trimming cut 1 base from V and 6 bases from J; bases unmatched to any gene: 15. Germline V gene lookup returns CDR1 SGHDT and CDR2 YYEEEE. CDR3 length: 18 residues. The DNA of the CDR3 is TGTGCCAGCAGCTTGACTCTAGTTGCGGGAGAATATGCCGGGGAGCTGTTTTTT. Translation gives CASSLTLVAGEYAGELFF.

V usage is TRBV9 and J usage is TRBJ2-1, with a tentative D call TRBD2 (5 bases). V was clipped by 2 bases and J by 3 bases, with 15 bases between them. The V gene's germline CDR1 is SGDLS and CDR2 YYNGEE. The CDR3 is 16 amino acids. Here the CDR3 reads CASSVDSGRGYNEQFF. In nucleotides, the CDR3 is TGTGCCAGCAGCGTGGACTCGGGCCGGGGCTACAATGAGCAGTTCTTC.

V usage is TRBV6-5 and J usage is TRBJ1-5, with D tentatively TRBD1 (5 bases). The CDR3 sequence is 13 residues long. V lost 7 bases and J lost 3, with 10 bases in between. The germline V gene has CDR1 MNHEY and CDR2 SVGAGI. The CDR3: CASTSGSNQPQHF. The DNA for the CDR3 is TGTGCCAGCACCTCAGGGTCCAATCAGCCCCAGCATTTT.

DNA for the CDR3: TGTGCCATCAGTGAGTCCCGGGACAATGGAGAAAAACTGTTTTTT. As protein: CAISESRDNGEKLFF. The chain couples TRBV10-3 to TRBJ1-4; weak D call: TRBD1 (6 bases). The CDR3 has 15 residues. Germline CDR1 is ENHRY and CDR2 is SYGVKD. V was pared by 0 bases and J by 8 bases, with 13 bases between.

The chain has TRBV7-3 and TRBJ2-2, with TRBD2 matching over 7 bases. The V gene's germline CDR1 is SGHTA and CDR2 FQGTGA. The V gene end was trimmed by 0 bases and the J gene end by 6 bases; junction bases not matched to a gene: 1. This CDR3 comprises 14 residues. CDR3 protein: CASSLTGGSGELFF. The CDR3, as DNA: TGTGCCAGCAGCTTAACGGGAGGGTCCGGGGAGCTGTTTTTT.

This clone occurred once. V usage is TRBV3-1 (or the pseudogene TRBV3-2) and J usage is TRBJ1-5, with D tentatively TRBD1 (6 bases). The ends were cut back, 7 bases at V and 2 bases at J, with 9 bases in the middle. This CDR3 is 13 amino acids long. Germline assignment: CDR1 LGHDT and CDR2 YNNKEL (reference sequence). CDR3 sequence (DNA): TGTGCCAGCACACAGGGTGGCAATCAGCCCCAGCATTTT. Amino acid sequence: CASTQGGNQPQHF.

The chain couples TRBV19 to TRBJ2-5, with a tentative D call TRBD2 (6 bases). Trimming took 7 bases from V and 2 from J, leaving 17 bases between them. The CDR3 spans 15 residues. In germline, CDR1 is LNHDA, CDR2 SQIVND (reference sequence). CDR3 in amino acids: CASTPGAGRQETQYF. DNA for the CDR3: TGTGCCAGTACTCCCGGGGCAGGGAGGCAAGAGACCCAGTACTTC.